Following are 24 T cell receptor beta chains from one sample sequenced in a study of cytomegalovirus exposure and HLA in healthy donors. Assay: immunoSEQ multiplex PCR; the TCRdb copy retains only in-frame clones and omits some. The sample includes 250,000 to 350,000 clones, about nine tenths seen only once; the top ten take around 0.84%. The sequenced material came from PBMCs. The receptor set was obtained from a woman under 30 in good health and CMV-seronegative.

The CDR3 sequence is CASSGQGQLVETQYF. In nucleotides, the CDR3 is TGTGCCAGCAGTGGCCAGGGGCAGTTGGTAGAGACCCAGTACTTC. This chain joins TRBV2 and TRBJ2-5; tentatively, D is TRBD1 (6 bases). V was clipped by 4 bases and J by 4 bases, with 16 bases between them. The CDR3 has 15 amino acids. CDR1 SNHLY and CDR2 FYNNEI come from the germline V gene.

The chain recombines TRBV7-2 with TRBJ2-7; TRBD1 matches 8 bases. V was clipped by 5 bases and J by 2 bases; unmatched bases: 8. Germline V gene sequence: CDR1 SGHTA, CDR2 FQGNSA. The CDR3 contains 15 residues. The CDR3 nucleotides are TGTGCCAGCAGCCAGCAACCGGGACAGGCCTACGAGCAGTACTTC. Amino acids: CASSQQPGQAYEQYF.

The chain recombines TRBV12-5 with TRBJ2-5; 7 bases map to TRBD2. The trim removed 0 bases at V and 7 bases at J, leaving 14 bases unmatched. The CDR3 consists of 17 residues. Germline values: CDR1 LGHNT, CDR2 FRNRAP. The CDR3 is CASGLVGVAGVDGTQYF. The CDR3 DNA reads TGTGCTAGTGGTTTGGTAGGTGTGGCGGGAGTCGACGGGACCCAGTACTTC.

The J gene is TRBJ1-5, the V gene TRBV7-3; 7 positions match TRBD1. Losses at the gene ends were 6 bases for V and 2 bases for J; bases not matched to a gene: 13. Germline lookup yields CDR1 SGHTA and CDR2 FQGTGA. This CDR3 region has 17 residues. In DNA, the CDR3 is TGTGCCAGCAGTCGACGGGAAGGGGGCTTGGGCAATCAGCCCCAGCATTTT. Its protein product is CASSRREGGLGNQPQHF.

This chain connects TRBV6-5 to TRBJ2-7, with TRBD1 matching over 9 bases. V gave up 6 bases and J gave up 0 bases; unmatched junction bases: 6. The germline CDR1 and CDR2 sequences are MNHEY and SVGAGI. The CDR3 sequence is 15 residues long. The CDR3 DNA reads as TGTGCCAGCAGCCCCGGGACAGGGAACTCCTACGAGCAGTACTTC. Translated, it gives CASSPGTGNSYEQYF.

The chain links TRBV19 to TRBJ2-2; possible D gene TRBD1, 5 bases. Germline values: CDR1 LNHDA, CDR2 SQIVND (reference sequence). This CDR3 contains 16 residues. V lost 4 bases and J 4 bases, leaving 16 bases between the germline ends. This CDR3 reads CASSTWTPTGTGELFF. CDR3 in DNA: TGTGCCAGTAGTACCTGGACACCGACGGGCACCGGGGAGCTGTTTTTT.

The J gene is TRBJ2-7, the V gene TRBV29-1; D may be TRBD1 (5 bases). Per germline, CDR1 SQVTM and CDR2 ANQGSEA. Trimming cost V 3 bases and J 0 bases, with 9 bases left between them. The CDR3 runs 13 residues. CDR3 nucleotides: TGCAGCGTTGAGACGCAGGGCTCCTACGAGCAGTACTTC. Translated: CSVETQGSYEQYF.

The chain recombines TRBV11-1 with TRBJ2-5; D is perhaps TRBD1 (5 bases). V dropped 1 base and J dropped 5 bases, with 14 bases sitting between them. Germline CDR1 and CDR2: SGHAT and FQDESV (reference sequence). This CDR3 has 15 amino acids. The DNA for the CDR3 is TGTGCCAGCAGCTTAGATGCAGGGATCTTTGAGACCCAGTACTTC. As protein: CASSLDAGIFETQYF.

The chain joins TRBV30 to TRBJ2-7; D perhaps matches TRBD2 (6 bases). The CDR3 runs to 15 residues. Looked up from germline, CDR1 is GTSNPN and CDR2 is SVGIG (reference sequence). V was trimmed by 1 base and J by 1 base, leaving 14 bases between them. The CDR3 loop is CAWSEAGHPSYEQYF. The DNA of the CDR3 is TGTGCCTGGAGTGAGGCGGGGCACCCTTCCTACGAGCAGTACTTC.

The sample holds one count of this clone. The CDR3 coding sequence is TGTGCCAGCGCAAACAGGGGGTCGGCGGTGGCTTTCTTT. It yields the protein CASANRGSAVAFF. The V gene is TRBV2, the J gene TRBJ1-1; 8 bases fit TRBD1. The J segment lost 11 bases and the V segment lost 8 bases, leaving 13 bases of the junction unmatched. Germline V lookup: CDR1 SNHLY, CDR2 FYNNEI. The CDR3 runs 13 residues.

This chain connects TRBV4-1 to TRBJ2-2; 9 positions match TRBD1. The CDR3 contains 18 residues. Losses at the gene ends were 3 bases for V and 5 bases for J; bases not matched to a gene: 13. Germline CDR1 reads MGHRA; CDR2 reads YSYEKL. CDR3 amino acids: CASSHHGTGKGATGELFF. The CDR3 DNA follows: TGCGCCAGCAGCCATCACGGGACAGGGAAAGGTGCGACCGGGGAGCTGTTTTTT.

The V and J genes are TRBV5-1 and TRBJ2-3; 10 bases match TRBD2. The J segment lost 5 bases and the V segment lost 0 bases, leaving 6 bases of the junction unmatched. This CDR3 has 16 amino acids. The germline gives CDR1 SGHRS, CDR2 YFSETQ. The CDR3 sequence is CASSLELAGVGDTQYF. In nucleotides, the CDR3 is TGCGCCAGCAGCTTGGAGCTAGCGGGAGTTGGAGATACGCAGTATTTT.

This clone was counted a few times. This chain joins TRBV27 and TRBJ1-2; weak D call: TRBD1 (6 bases). V dropped 3 bases and J dropped 8 bases, with 16 bases sitting between them. This CDR3 spans 14 amino acids. Germline-derived CDR1 and CDR2 are MNHEY and SMNVEV (reference sequence). The CDR3 region is CASSFGTSQEGYTF. In nucleotides, the CDR3 is TGTGCCAGCAGTTTCGGGACATCGCAGGAGGGCTACACCTTC.

In nucleotides, the CDR3 is TGTGCCAGCAGCACCCTTGACAGTTCCTACGAGCAGTACTTC. Amino acid sequence: CASSTLDSSYEQYF. The chain recombines TRBV7-9 with TRBJ2-7; weak D call: TRBD1 (5 bases). The CDR3 contains 14 residues. Germline CDR1 reads SEHNR; CDR2 reads FQNEAQ (reference sequence). The V and J ends lost 5 bases and 1 base respectively, with 12 bases between them.

The rearrangement joins TRBV6-6 to TRBJ2-1; D not certain. Germline V gene lookup returns CDR1 MNHNY and CDR2 SVGAGI (reference sequence). The length of the CDR3 is 12 residues. The V gene lost 4 bases and the J gene lost 7 bases, with 8 bases spanning the gap. The CDR3 reads CASSSLTNEQFF. CDR3 DNA sequence: TGTGCCAGCAGTTCCCTAACGAATGAGCAGTTCTTC.

The chain uses TRBV29-1 and TRBJ1-1; weak D call: TRBD1 (5 bases). CDR3 length equals 11 residues. CDR1 SQVTM and CDR2 ANQGSEA come from the germline V gene. DNA for the CDR3: TGCTCGGGGGGGGAGAACACTGAAGCTTTCTTT. This codes for CSGGENTEAFF.

This chain uses TRBV14 with TRBJ2-1; a weak D match, TRBD1 (6 bases). Germline lookup yields CDR1 SGHDN and CDR2 FVKESK. This CDR3 is built from 11 residues. Trimming took 6 bases from V and 9 from J, leaving 9 bases between them. The CDR3 is CASRGGVEQFF. CDR3 nucleotide sequence: TGTGCCAGCAGAGGGGGTGTTGAGCAGTTCTTC. The variable domain in full, with the rest retrieved from reference TRBV14 and TRBJ2-1, is EAGVTQFPSHSVIEKGQTVTLRCDPISGHDNLYWYRRVMGKEIKFLLHFVKESKQDESGMPNNRFLAERTGGTYSTLKVQPAELEDSGVYFCASRGGVEQFFGPGTRLTVL.

This clone was seen just once. The rearrangement uses TRBV27 and TRBJ2-2; D may be TRBD1 (5 bases). Looked up from germline, CDR1 is MNHEY and CDR2 is SMNVEV (reference sequence). This CDR3 has 15 amino acids. Trimming removed 4 bases at V and 0 bases at J, with 9 bases between. The CDR3 nucleotides are TGTGCCAGCAGTTCGACAGATCCGAACACCGGGGAGCTGTTTTTT. It is translated as CASSSTDPNTGELFF.

In this sample, this clone turned up a few times. This chain links TRBV9 with TRBJ1-1, with D maybe TRBD1 (6 bases). Germline loops: CDR1 SGDLS, CDR2 YYNGEE. V was trimmed by 6 bases and J by 1 base, leaving 13 bases between them. CDR3 length equals 14 residues. The CDR3 protein is CASNLGQPNTEAFF. In DNA form, the CDR3 reads TGTGCCAGCAACCTAGGACAGCCGAACACTGAAGCTTTCTTT.

V usage is TRBV7-9 and J usage is TRBJ2-7; 9 nucleotides align to TRBD2. V gave up 1 base and J gave up 2 bases; unmatched junction bases: 6. Germline V gives CDR1 SEHNR, CDR2 FQNEAQ (reference sequence). CDR3 length equals 16 residues. The CDR3 loop is CASSLGGASGAYEQYF. The CDR3 region has the DNA TGTGCCAGCAGCTTAGGTGGGGCTAGCGGGGCCTACGAGCAGTACTTC.

V and J are TRBV28 and TRBJ1-2; D not certain. V shed 3 bases and J shed 5 bases, with 13 bases lying between them. This CDR3 has 14 amino acids. From germline, CDR1 is MDHEN and CDR2 SYDVKM. This chain's CDR3 is CASSFEGTGYGYTF. The CDR3 DNA sequence: TGTGCCAGCAGTTTCGAGGGAACGGGTTATGGCTACACCTTC.

The chain employs TRBV6-1 and TRBJ2-7, with 11 positions matching TRBD2. Germline lookup yields CDR1 MNHNS and CDR2 SASEGT. CDR3 length: 18 amino acids. J was trimmed by 1 base and V by 2 bases; bases with no gene match: 10. In DNA form, the CDR3 reads TGTGCCAGCAGTGAATGGGGTAGCGGGAGGGATTTTTCCTACGAGCAGTACTTC. Amino acid sequence: CASSEWGSGRDFSYEQYF.

This sequence joins TRBV4-2 and TRBJ2-1; D perhaps matches TRBD2 (6 bases). CDR3 length: 15 amino acids. Germline CDR1 and CDR2: LGHNA and YNFKEQ. Deletions cut 1 base from V and 6 bases from J, with 13 bases between. The DNA of the CDR3 is TGTGCCAGCAGCCAAGGTATGCTGGGGGGCAATGAGCAGTTCTTC. Protein product: CASSQGMLGGNEQFF.

The chain uses TRBV28 and TRBJ1-5; maybe TRBD1 (6 bases). The germline V and J ends were trimmed by 3 bases and 4 bases, with 13 bases remaining between them. Germline CDR1 and CDR2: MDHEN and SYDVKM. The CDR3 covers 15 residues. The CDR3 DNA is TGTGCCAGCAGTTTTATGGGGGGGGCTAATCAGCCCCAGCATTTT. Amino acids: CASSFMGGANQPQHF.